This T cell receptor (beta chain) was obtained from a study of shared clonotypes between healthy human individuals. Measured with immunoSEQ multiplex PCR; TCRdb has only the in-frame clones, and not every one. Counted here are roughly 1 million clones, around 74% occurring once; the ten biggest clones make up 1.4%. Germline-derived CDR1 and CDR2 are SEHNR and FQNEAQ (reference sequence). The germline V and J ends were trimmed by 2 bases and 15 bases, with 20 bases remaining between them. The CDR3 consists of 14 residues. V usage is TRBV7-9 and J usage is TRBJ2-1, with TRBD1 as a possible D gene (5 bases). The sequence was obtained from a man between 18 and 35 years old in good health. Sequencing used memory CD4+ T cells sorted from blood. The subset here: CD45RA-negative fraction. The CDR3 region is CASSLILTKGVLFF. The CDR3 DNA reads TGTGCCAGCAGCTTAATACTCACTAAAGGGGTGTTGTTCTTC.